The 25 T cell receptor beta chains given below trace back to one sample, sequenced in a study of CXCR3-negative and CXCR3-positive naive CD8 T cells. Their target antigens are unknown. Overall study results and limits: Hydrophobicity was higher for TRB CDR3s found in CXCR3-positive naive cells than in CXCR3-negative naive cells.

TRB cDNA libraries were made by UMI-labeled 5' RACE. One entry per CDR3 protein, without DNA, is what TCRdb gives after re-calling the 5' RACE reads. This listing includes tens of thousands of distinct CDR3 sequences. The sample consisted of naive CXCR3+ CD8+ T cells from blood. Subset defined: CD45RO-CCR7+CD27+CD95- naive CD8+ T cells expressing CXCR3 (TNR3+). Source of these receptors: a human donor in good health. Some clones in this sample may be carry-over from other donors' samples.

The chain is built from TRBV12-3 or TRBV12-4 and TRBJ1-1. CDR3 length: 13 residues. The CDR3 sequence is CASSPIRNTEAFF.

The chain has TRBV12-3 or TRBV12-4 and TRBJ1-6; TCRdb calls TRBD1, which cannot be checked without DNA. The CDR3 runs 16 residues. The CDR3 sequence: CASSYTPYSDNSPLHF.

The chain uses TRBV11-2 and TRBJ2-1; TCRdb gives TRBD2 as the D gene, but with no DNA this cannot be confirmed. CDR1 SGHAT and CDR2 FQNNGV come from the germline V gene. The CDR3 extends over 17 amino acids. The CDR3 is CASSTAPFSGRAPEQFF. Based on the CDR3 plus reference TRBV11-2 and TRBJ2-1, the full variable domain is EAGVAQSPRYKIIEKRQSVAFWCNPISGHATLYWYQQILGQGPKLLIQFQNNGVVDDSQLPKDRFSAERLKGVDSTLKIQPAKLEDSAVYLCASSTAPFSGRAPEQFFGPGTRLTVL.

The genes are TRBV14 and TRBJ2-7; TCRdb returns TRBD2, unconfirmable since there is no DNA. This CDR3 has 14 residues. Germline CDR1 SGHDN, CDR2 FVKESK. The CDR3: CASSQDERGYEQYF.

The V gene is TRBV29-1, the J gene TRBJ2-1; TCRdb indicates TRBD1, and absent DNA this call remains unverified. The germline V gene encodes CDR1 SQVTM and CDR2 ANQGSEA. This CDR3 spans 19 amino acids. CDR3 sequence reads: CSVEYFGTGPQSSYNEQFF.

J is TRBJ2-1 and V is TRBV29-1; TCRdb calls TRBD1, which cannot be checked without DNA. Germline lookup yields CDR1 SQVTM and CDR2 ANQGSEA. The CDR3 spans 14 residues. The CDR3: CSVERGRGGPEQFF.

The chain combines TRBV28 with TRBJ2-3. Per the germline V gene, CDR1 is MDHEN and CDR2 is SYDVKM. CDR3 length: 15 residues. The CDR3: CASSFGVEGTDTQYF. The full variable domain, completed using reference TRBV28 and TRBJ2-3, is DVKVTQSSRYLVKRTGEKVFLECVQDMDHENMFWYRQDPGLGLRLIYFSYDVKMKEKGDIPEGYSVSREKKERFSLILESASTNQTSMYLCASSFGVEGTDTQYFGPGTRLTVL.

This chain joins TRBV7-2 and TRBJ2-7; TCRdb lists TRBD2, though no DNA is available to test this call. Germline V gene lookup returns CDR1 SGHTA and CDR2 FQGNSA. CDR3 length: 16 amino acids. The CDR3 reads CASSPWDSGSPYEQYF. The full variable domain, its missing parts supplied by reference TRBV7-2 and TRBJ2-7, is GAGVSQSPSNKVTEKGKDVELRCDPISGHTALYWYRQSLGQGLEFLIYFQGNSAPDKSGLPSDRFSAERTGGSVSTLTIQRTQQEDSAVYLCASSPWDSGSPYEQYFGPGTRLTVT.

The rearrangement joins TRBV12-3 or TRBV12-4 to TRBJ2-6. This CDR3 has 15 residues. CDR3 protein: CASSLGQSGANVLTF.

The chain has TRBV6-4 and TRBJ2-2. The CDR3 contains 14 residues. The germline CDR1 and CDR2 sequences are MRHNA and SNTAGT. The CDR3 protein is CASSDSTNTGELFF.

The chain combines TRBV5-1 with TRBJ2-1. CDR3 size: 15 residues. Germline V gene sequence: CDR1 SGHRS, CDR2 YFSETQ. CDR3 amino acids: CASSLGGGSYNEQFF.

V usage is TRBV29-1 and J usage is TRBJ2-1; TCRdb designates TRBD1, a call that cannot be tested without DNA. The germline V gene has CDR1 SQVTM and CDR2 ANQGSEA. The CDR3 sequence is 16 residues long. This CDR3 reads CSVILGTGLSYNEQFF.

The chain employs TRBV12-3 or TRBV12-4 and TRBJ2-1; TCRdb selects TRBD1, and the lack of DNA leaves this call unchecked. The CDR3 runs to 15 residues. This CDR3 reads CASNPAGSIYNEQFF.

The chain is built from TRBV14 and TRBJ2-5. Germline CDR1 reads SGHDN; CDR2 reads FVKESK. This CDR3 has 13 residues. The CDR3 sequence: CASSRTAQETQYF.

The chain is built from TRBV28 and TRBJ1-5; TCRdb proposes TRBD1, but this gene call is untestable without DNA. CDR1 is MDHEN and CDR2 is SYDVKM in the germline V gene. The CDR3 length is 15 residues. CDR3 sequence reads: CASSPTGGGIQPQHF.

V is TRBV7-8 and J is TRBJ2-5; absent DNA, TCRdb's TRBD2 call cannot be checked. This CDR3 has 17 amino acids. Germline CDR1 SGHVS, CDR2 FQNEAQ. CDR3: CASSQDGSPRGQETQYF. The complete variable domain, with remaining parts taken from reference TRBV7-8 and TRBJ2-5, reads GAGVSQSPRYKVAKRGQDVALRCDPISGHVSLFWYQQALGQGPEFLTYFQNEAQLDKSGLPSDRFFAERPEGSVSTLKIQRTQQEDSAVYLCASSQDGSPRGQETQYFGPGTRLLVL.

The rearrangement uses TRBV7-9 and TRBJ1-1; TCRdb calls TRBD1, which cannot be checked without DNA. Looked up from germline, CDR1 is SEHNR and CDR2 is FQNEAQ (reference sequence). This CDR3 comprises 16 residues. The CDR3 sequence is CASSSAPDNPGDEAFF.

The J gene is TRBJ1-2, the V gene TRBV28; TCRdb names TRBD1, which stays unverified in the absence of DNA. The germline V gene encodes CDR1 MDHEN and CDR2 SYDVKM. This CDR3 is 13 amino acids long. CDR3 residues: CASSLGTLYGYTF.

V usage is TRBV13 and J usage is TRBJ2-1. The CDR3 extends over 16 amino acids. Germline V lookup: CDR1 PRHDT, CDR2 FYEKMQ (reference sequence). The CDR3 reads CASGISLKPLHVEQFF.

V is TRBV3-1 and J is TRBJ2-1; as DNA is missing, the TRBD2 call by TCRdb cannot be tested. The CDR3 spans 15 residues. Germline CDR1 is LGHDT and CDR2 is YNNKEL (reference sequence). The chain's CDR3 is CASSPAGEGYNEQFF.

V and J are TRBV6-5 and TRBJ2-7. Germline V gene sequence: CDR1 MNHEY, CDR2 SVGAGI. There are 14 residues in the CDR3. This chain's CDR3 is CASSLNRGSYEQYF.

V gene TRBV5-5 combines with J gene TRBJ1-1; checking the TCRdb D call of TRBD1 is not possible without DNA. There are 15 residues in the CDR3. Germline V CDR1 and CDR2: SGHKS, YYEKEE (reference sequence). The CDR3 reads CASSLGQGMNTEAFF.

The chain employs TRBV30 and TRBJ2-1; absent DNA, TCRdb's TRBD1 call cannot be checked. CDR1 GTSNPN and CDR2 SVGIG come from the germline V gene (reference sequence). The CDR3 runs to 13 residues. This CDR3 is CAWNVGDGNEQFF.

This chain uses TRBV3-1 with TRBJ1-1; the D call of TRBD1 rests on TCRdb alone, since no DNA is present to check it. CDR1 LGHDT and CDR2 YNNKEL come from the germline V gene (reference sequence). CDR3 size: 17 residues. CDR3 amino acids: CASSQLAGAGRNTEAFF.

The V and J genes are TRBV7-9 and TRBJ2-5. CDR1 is SEHNR, CDR2 FQNEAQ, per germline (reference sequence). The length of the CDR3 is 13 residues. CDR3 residues: CASSQSFAETQYF.